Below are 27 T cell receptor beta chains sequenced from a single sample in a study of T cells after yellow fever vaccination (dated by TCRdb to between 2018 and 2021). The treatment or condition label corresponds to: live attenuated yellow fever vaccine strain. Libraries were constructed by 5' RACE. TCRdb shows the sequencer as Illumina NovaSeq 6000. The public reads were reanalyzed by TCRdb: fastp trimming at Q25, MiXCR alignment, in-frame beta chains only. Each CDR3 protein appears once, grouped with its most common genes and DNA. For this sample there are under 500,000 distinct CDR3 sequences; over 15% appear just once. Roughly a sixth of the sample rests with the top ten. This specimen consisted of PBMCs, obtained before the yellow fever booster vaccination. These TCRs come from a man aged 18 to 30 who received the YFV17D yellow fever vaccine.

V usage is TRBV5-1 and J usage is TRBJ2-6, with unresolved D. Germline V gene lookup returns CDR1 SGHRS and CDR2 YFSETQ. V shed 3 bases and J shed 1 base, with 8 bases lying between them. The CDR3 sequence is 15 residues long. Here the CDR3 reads CASSSLRSGANVLTF. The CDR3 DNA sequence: TGCGCCAGCAGCTCACTGAGATCTGGGGCCAACGTCCTGACTTTC.

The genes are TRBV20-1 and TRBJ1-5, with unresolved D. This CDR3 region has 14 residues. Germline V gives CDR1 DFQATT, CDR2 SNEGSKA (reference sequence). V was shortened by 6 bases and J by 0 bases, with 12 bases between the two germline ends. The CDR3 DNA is TGCAGTGCCCTCGAGTGGAATAGCAATCAGCCCCAGCATTTT. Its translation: CSALEWNSNQPQHF.

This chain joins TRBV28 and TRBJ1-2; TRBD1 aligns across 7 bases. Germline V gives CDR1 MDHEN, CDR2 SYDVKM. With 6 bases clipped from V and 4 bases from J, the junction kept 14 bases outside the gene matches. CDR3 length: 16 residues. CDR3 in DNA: TGTGCCAGCAGATACTCAGGGGGGTGGGGTTCCTATGGCTACACCTTC. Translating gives CASRYSGGWGSYGYTF.

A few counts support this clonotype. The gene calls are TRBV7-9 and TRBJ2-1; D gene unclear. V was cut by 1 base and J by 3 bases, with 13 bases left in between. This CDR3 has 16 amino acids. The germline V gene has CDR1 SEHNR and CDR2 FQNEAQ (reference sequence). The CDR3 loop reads CASSLGQDLVYNEQFF. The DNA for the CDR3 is TGTGCCAGCAGCTTAGGTCAGGACCTCGTCTACAATGAGCAGTTCTTC.

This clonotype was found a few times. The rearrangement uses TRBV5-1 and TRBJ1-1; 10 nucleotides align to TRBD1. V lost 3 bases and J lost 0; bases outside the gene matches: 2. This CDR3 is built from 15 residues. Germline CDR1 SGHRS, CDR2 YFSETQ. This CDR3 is CASSWTGGLNTEAFF. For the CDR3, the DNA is TGCGCCAGCAGCTGGACAGGGGGGTTGAACACTGAAGCTTTCTTT.

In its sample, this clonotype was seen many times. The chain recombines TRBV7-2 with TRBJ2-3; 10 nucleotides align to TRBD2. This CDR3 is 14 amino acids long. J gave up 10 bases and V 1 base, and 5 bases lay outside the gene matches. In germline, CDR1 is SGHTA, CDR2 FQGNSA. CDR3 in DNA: TGTGCCAGCAGCTTAGAGGCTACTAGCGGGGCGCAGTATTTT. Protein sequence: CASSLEATSGAQYF.

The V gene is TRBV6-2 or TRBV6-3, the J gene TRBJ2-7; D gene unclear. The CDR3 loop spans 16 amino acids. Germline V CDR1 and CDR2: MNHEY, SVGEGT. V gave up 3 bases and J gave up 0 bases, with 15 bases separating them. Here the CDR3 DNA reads TGTGCCAGCAGTTATGGCCCAGCTCTAAGCTCCTACGAGCAGTACTTC. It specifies CASSYGPALSSYEQYF.

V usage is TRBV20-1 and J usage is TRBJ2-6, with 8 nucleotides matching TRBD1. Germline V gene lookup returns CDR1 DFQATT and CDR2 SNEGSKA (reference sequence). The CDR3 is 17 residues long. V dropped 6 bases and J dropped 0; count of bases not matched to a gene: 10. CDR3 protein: CSAQTQGEDSGANVLTF. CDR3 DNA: TGCAGTGCACAAACACAGGGGGAGGACTCTGGGGCCAACGTCCTGACTTTC.

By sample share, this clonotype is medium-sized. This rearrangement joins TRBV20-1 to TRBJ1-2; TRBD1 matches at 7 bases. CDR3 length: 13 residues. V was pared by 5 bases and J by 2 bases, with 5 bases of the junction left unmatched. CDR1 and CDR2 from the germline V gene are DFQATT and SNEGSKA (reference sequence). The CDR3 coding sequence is TGCAGTGCTTCCAAGGACAGGAACTATGGCTACACCTTC. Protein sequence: CSASKDRNYGYTF.

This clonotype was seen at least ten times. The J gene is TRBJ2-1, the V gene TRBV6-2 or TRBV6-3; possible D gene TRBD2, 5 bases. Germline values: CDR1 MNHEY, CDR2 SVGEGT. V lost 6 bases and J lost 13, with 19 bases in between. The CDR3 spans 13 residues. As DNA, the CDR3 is TGTGCCAGCAGCCGTGACTCCACGGCGGGTCAGTTCTTC. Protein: CASSRDSTAGQFF.

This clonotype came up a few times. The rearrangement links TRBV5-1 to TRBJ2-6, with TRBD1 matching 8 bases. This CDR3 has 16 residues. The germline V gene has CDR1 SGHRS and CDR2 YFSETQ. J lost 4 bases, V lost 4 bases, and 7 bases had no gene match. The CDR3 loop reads CASSPRQGSGANVLTF. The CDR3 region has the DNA TGCGCCAGCAGCCCACGACAGGGGTCCGGGGCCAACGTCCTGACTTTC. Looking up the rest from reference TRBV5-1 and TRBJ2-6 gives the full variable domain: KAGVTQTPRYLIKTRGQQVTLSCSPISGHRSVSWYQQTPGQGLQFLFEYFSETQRNKGNFPGRFSGRQFSNSRSEMNVSTLELGDSALYLCASSPRQGSGANVLTFGAGSRLTVL.

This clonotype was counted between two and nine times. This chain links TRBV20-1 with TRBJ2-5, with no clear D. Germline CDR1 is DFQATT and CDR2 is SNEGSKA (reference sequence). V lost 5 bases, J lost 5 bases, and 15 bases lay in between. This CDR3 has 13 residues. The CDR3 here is CSAGVLGTETQYF. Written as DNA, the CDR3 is TGCAGTGCTGGAGTCCTAGGAACGGAGACCCAGTACTTC.

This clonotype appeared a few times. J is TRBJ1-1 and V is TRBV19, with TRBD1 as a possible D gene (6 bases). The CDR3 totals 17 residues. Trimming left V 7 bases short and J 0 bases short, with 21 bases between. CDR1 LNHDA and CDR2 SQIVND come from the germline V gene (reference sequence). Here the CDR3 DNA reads TGTGCCAGTATCGGGGGCAGCTACCACCGCATGAACACTGAAGCTTTCTTT. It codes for CASIGGSYHRMNTEAFF. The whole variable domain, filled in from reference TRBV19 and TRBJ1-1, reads DGGITQSPKYLFRKEGQNVTLSCEQNLNHDAMYWYRQDPGQGLRLIYYSQIVNDFQKGDIAEGYSVSREKKESFPLTVTSAQKNPTAFYLCASIGGSYHRMNTEAFFGQGTRLTVV.

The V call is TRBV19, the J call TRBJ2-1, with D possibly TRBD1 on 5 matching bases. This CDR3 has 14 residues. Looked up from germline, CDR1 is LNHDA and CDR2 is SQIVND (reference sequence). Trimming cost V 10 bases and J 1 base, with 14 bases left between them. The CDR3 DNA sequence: TGTGCCACTGAATGGCAGGGTTCCTACAATGAGCAGTTCTTC. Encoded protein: CATEWQGSYNEQFF.

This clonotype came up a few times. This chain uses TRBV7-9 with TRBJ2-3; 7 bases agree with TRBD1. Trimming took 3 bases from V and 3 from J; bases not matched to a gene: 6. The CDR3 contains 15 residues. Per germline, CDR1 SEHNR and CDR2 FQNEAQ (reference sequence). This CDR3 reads CASSLQGVGTDTQYF. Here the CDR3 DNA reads TGTGCCAGCAGCTTGCAGGGGGTCGGTACAGATACGCAGTATTTT.

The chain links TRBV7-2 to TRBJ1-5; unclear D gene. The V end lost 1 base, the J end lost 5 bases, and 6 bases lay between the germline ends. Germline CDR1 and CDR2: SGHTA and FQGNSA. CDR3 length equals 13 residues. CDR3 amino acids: CASSLVPYQPQHF. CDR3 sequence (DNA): TGTGCCAGCAGCTTAGTCCCGTATCAGCCCCAGCATTTT. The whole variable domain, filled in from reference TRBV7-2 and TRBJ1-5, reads GAGVSQSPSNKVTEKGKDVELRCDPISGHTALYWYRQSLGQGLEFLIYFQGNSAPDKSGLPSDRFSAERTGGSVSTLTIQRTQQEDSAVYLCASSLVPYQPQHFGDGTRLSIL.

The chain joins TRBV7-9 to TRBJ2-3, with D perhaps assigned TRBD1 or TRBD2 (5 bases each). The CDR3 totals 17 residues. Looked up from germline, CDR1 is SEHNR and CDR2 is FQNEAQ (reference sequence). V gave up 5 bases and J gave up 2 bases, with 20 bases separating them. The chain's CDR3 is CASSPPGSRTYTDTQYF. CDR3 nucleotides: TGTGCCAGCAGCCCCCCGGGATCGAGGACATACACAGATACGCAGTATTTT. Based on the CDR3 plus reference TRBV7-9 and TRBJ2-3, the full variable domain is DTGVSQNPRHKITKRGQNVTFRCDPISEHNRLYWYRQTLGQGPEFLTYFQNEAQLEKSRLLSDRFSAERPKGSFSTLEIQRTEQGDSAMYLCASSPPGSRTYTDTQYFGPGTRLTVL.

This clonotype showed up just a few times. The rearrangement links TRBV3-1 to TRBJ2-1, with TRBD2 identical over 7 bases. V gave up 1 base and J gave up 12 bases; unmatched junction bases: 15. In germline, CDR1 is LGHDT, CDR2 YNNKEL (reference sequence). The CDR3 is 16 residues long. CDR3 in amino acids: CASSQVAGDPAEGQFF. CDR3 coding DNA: TGTGCCAGCAGCCAAGTTGCGGGGGACCCCGCGGAAGGGCAGTTCTTC.

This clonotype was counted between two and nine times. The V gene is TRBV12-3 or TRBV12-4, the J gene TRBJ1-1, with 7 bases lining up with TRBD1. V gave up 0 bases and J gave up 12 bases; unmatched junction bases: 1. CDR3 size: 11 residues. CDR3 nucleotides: TGTGCCAGCAGTTTAGCAGGGGGCACTTTCTTT. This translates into CASSLAGGTFF.

CDR3 residues: CASSLSTRETQYF. The DNA for the CDR3 is TGTGCCAGCAGCTTATCCACCAGAGAGACCCAGTACTTC. J is TRBJ2-5 and V is TRBV7-3; D ambiguous. Per the germline V gene, CDR1 is SGHTA and CDR2 is FQGTGA. V lost 2 bases to trimming and J lost 4 bases, with 8 bases between them. The CDR3 is 13 amino acids.

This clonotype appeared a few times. CDR3 residues: CASSKGQNYGYTF. CDR3 DNA: TGTGCCAGCAGCAAAGGACAGAACTATGGCTACACCTTC. V usage is TRBV6-6 and J usage is TRBJ1-2, with D perhaps TRBD1 (6 bases). Germline CDR1 MNHNY, CDR2 SVGAGI (reference sequence). The CDR3 covers 13 residues. Trimming pared 6 bases from V and 2 bases from J, leaving 10 bases between.

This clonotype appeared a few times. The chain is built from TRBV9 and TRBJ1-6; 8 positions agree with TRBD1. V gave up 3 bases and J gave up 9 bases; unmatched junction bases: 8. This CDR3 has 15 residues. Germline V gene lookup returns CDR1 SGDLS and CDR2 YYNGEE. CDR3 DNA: TGTGCCAGCAGCGCCAGGACAGGGCCGGGTTCACCCCTCCACTTT. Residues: CASSARTGPGSPLHF.

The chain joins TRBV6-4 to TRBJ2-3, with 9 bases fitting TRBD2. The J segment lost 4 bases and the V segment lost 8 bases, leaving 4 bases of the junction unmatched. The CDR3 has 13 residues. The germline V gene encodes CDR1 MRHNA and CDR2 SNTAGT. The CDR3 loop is CASSAGGADTQYF. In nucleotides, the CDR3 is TGTGCCAGCTCGGCGGGGGGGGCAGATACGCAGTATTTT.

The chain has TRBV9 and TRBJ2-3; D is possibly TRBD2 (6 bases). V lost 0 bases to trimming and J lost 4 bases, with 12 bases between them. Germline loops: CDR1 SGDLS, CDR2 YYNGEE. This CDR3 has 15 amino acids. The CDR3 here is CASSVAGVGPDTQYF. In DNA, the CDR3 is TGTGCCAGCAGCGTAGCGGGGGTGGGCCCAGATACGCAGTATTTT.

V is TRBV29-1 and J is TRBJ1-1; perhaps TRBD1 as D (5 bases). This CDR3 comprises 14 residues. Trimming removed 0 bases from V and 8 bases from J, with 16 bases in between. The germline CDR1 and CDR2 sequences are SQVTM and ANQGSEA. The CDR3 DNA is TGCAGCGTTGAAGAGCCGGACACCCCACGAGAAGCTTTCTTT. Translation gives CSVEEPDTPREAFF.

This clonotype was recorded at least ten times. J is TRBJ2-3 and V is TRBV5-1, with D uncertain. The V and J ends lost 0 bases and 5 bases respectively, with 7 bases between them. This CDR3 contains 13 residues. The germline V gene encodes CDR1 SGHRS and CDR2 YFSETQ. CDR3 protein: CASSLAREDTQYF. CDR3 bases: TGCGCCAGCAGCTTGGCAAGGGAAGATACGCAGTATTTT.

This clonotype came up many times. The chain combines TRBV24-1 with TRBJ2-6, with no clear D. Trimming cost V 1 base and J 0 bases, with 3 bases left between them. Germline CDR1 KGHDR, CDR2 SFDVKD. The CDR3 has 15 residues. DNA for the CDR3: TGTGCCACCAGTGATTTCAGCTCTGGGGCCAACGTCCTGACTTTC. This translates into CATSDFSSGANVLTF.